The rows below give T cell receptor beta chains drawn from one sample of a study of cytomegalovirus exposure and HLA in healthy donors. Assay used: immunoSEQ multiplex PCR; TCRdb lists only in-frame clones, some missing. The sample carries 160,000 or so clones, roughly 80% recorded once. Material for sequencing was PBMCs. The source of these receptors is a male donor in good health and CMV-seronegative. Both conserved end residues are part of each CDR3. The order of the fields is D gene, V gene, clone size, J gene, CDR3 protein, CDR3 DNA. D genes are given only for firm matches. Size is stated for part of the rows, as once, few or many counts, or as a class when the clone is expanded.

D gene: TRBD2
V gene: TRBV9
clone size: few
J gene: TRBJ2-7
CDR3 protein: CASSAGGTSGKYEQYF
CDR3 DNA: TGTGCCAGCAGCGCGGGCGGGACTAGCGGAAAATACGAGCAGTACTTC

D gene: TRBD2
V gene: TRBV7-9
clone size: NA
J gene: TRBJ2-3
CDR3 protein: CASSSGGAGRGSDTQYF
CDR3 DNA: TGTGCCAGCAGTTCCGGGGGGGCAGGGCGAGGTTCTGATACGCAGTATTTT

D gene: NA
V gene: TRBV6-5
clone size: NA
J gene: TRBJ1-5
CDR3 protein: CASRLTHDSNQPQHF
CDR3 DNA: TGTGCCAGCAGATTAACACACGATAGCAATCAGCCCCAGCATTTT

D gene: TRBD2
V gene: TRBV9
clone size: NA
J gene: TRBJ2-1
CDR3 protein: CASSVEVGGPINEQFF
CDR3 DNA: TGTGCCAGCAGCGTAGAGGTGGGAGGGCCTATAAATGAGCAGTTCTTC

D gene: NA
V gene: TRBV21-1
clone size: NA
J gene: TRBJ2-7
CDR3 protein: CASSNGEGDTYEQYF
CDR3 DNA: TGTGCCAGCAGCAATGGGGAAGGGGATACGTACGAGCAGTACTTC

D gene: TRBD1
V gene: TRBV19
clone size: NA
J gene: TRBJ1-5
CDR3 protein: CASSISPQGPPQPQHF
CDR3 DNA: TGTGCCAGTAGTATCAGCCCACAGGGGCCCCCTCAGCCCCAGCATTTT

D gene: TRBD1
V gene: TRBV6-5
clone size: NA
J gene: TRBJ1-2
CDR3 protein: CASSSPLTGSGYGYTF
CDR3 DNA: TGTGCCAGCAGTTCCCCCTTGACAGGGAGCGGCTATGGCTACACCTTC

D gene: NA
V gene: TRBV28
clone size: NA
J gene: TRBJ2-5
CDR3 protein: CASSIPGTTETQYF
CDR3 DNA: TGTGCCAGCAGTATCCCCGGGACAACGGAGACCCAGTACTTC

D gene: NA
V gene: TRBV14
clone size: few
J gene: TRBJ2-5
CDR3 protein: CASSQRGAETQYF
CDR3 DNA: TGTGCCAGCAGCCAACGGGGGGCCGAGACCCAGTACTTC

D gene: NA
V gene: TRBV19
clone size: NA
J gene: TRBJ2-7
CDR3 protein: CASRSQGSFYEQYF
CDR3 DNA: TGTGCCAGTAGATCACAGGGCTCTTTCTACGAGCAGTACTTC

D gene: NA
V gene: TRBV4-3
clone size: NA
J gene: TRBJ1-4
CDR3 protein: CASSQQQANEKLFF
CDR3 DNA: TGCGCCAGCAGCCAACAACAGGCTAATGAAAAACTGTTTTTT

D gene: TRBD2
V gene: TRBV6-1
clone size: NA
J gene: TRBJ2-1
CDR3 protein: CASSGGTSGKYEQFF
CDR3 DNA: TGTGCCAGCAGTGGGGGGACTAGCGGGAAATATGAGCAGTTCTTC

D gene: TRBD1
V gene: TRBV9
clone size: NA
J gene: TRBJ2-6
CDR3 protein: CASSTRRTGGIAGANVLTF
CDR3 DNA: TGTGCCAGCAGCACCAGACGGACAGGGGGAATCGCCGGGGCCAACGTCCTGACTTTC

D gene: TRBD2
V gene: TRBV10-1
clone size: NA
J gene: TRBJ2-2
CDR3 protein: CASPWTSGRARTGELFF
CDR3 DNA: TGCGCCAGCCCCTGGACTAGCGGGAGGGCCAGGACCGGGGAGCTGTTTTTT

D gene: NA
V gene: TRBV5-1
clone size: NA
J gene: TRBJ2-3
CDR3 protein: CASSLMQGTDTQYF
CDR3 DNA: TGCGCCAGCAGCTTGATGCAGGGCACAGATACGCAGTATTTT

D gene: TRBD1
V gene: TRBV5-1
clone size: NA
J gene: TRBJ1-5
CDR3 protein: CASSLGQGVNQPQHF
CDR3 DNA: TGCGCCAGCAGCTTGGGACAGGGGGTCAATCAGCCCCAGCATTTT

D gene: TRBD1
V gene: TRBV4-2
clone size: NA
J gene: TRBJ1-1
CDR3 protein: CASSQGAQGDEAFF
CDR3 DNA: TGTGCCAGCAGCCAAGGGGCGCAGGGGGATGAAGCTTTCTTT

D gene: TRBD1
V gene: TRBV5-1
clone size: NA
J gene: TRBJ2-7
CDR3 protein: CASSQGQLLVSYEQYF
CDR3 DNA: TGCGCCAGCAGCCAGGGACAGCTTCTCGTTTCCTACGAGCAGTACTTC

D gene: TRBD1
V gene: TRBV5-6
clone size: NA
J gene: TRBJ1-5
CDR3 protein: CASSLNRGYSNQPQHF
CDR3 DNA: TGTGCCAGCAGCTTAAACAGGGGTTATAGCAATCAGCCCCAGCATTTT

D gene: TRBD2
V gene: TRBV7-2
clone size: NA
J gene: TRBJ2-5
CDR3 protein: CASSIAGGPSQYF
CDR3 DNA: TGTGCCAGCAGCATAGCGGGGGGGCCGTCCCAGTACTTC

D gene: TRBD1
V gene: TRBV5-1
clone size: NA
J gene: TRBJ2-7
CDR3 protein: CASSQDRELSYEQYF
CDR3 DNA: TGCGCCAGCAGCCAGGACAGGGAGTTATCCTACGAGCAGTACTTC

D gene: NA
V gene: TRBV6-6
clone size: NA
J gene: TRBJ2-1
CDR3 protein: CASRRQNNEQFF
CDR3 DNA: TGTGCCAGCAGGAGACAAAACAATGAGCAGTTCTTC

D gene: TRBD2
V gene: TRBV2
clone size: NA
J gene: TRBJ2-3
CDR3 protein: CASERLAGGPSDTQYF
CDR3 DNA: TGTGCCAGCGAGAGACTAGCGGGGGGGCCGTCAGATACGCAGTATTTT

D gene: NA
V gene: TRBV11-2
clone size: NA
J gene: TRBJ2-7
CDR3 protein: CASSLVASAIYEQYF
CDR3 DNA: TGTGCCAGCAGCTTAGTGGCTAGCGCTATCTACGAGCAGTACTTC

D gene: NA
V gene: TRBV6-5
clone size: NA
J gene: TRBJ2-7
CDR3 protein: CASSYSGLAYEQYF
CDR3 DNA: TGTGCCAGCAGTTACTCCGGTCTTGCCTACGAGCAGTACTTC

D gene: NA
V gene: TRBV9
clone size: NA
J gene: TRBJ1-3
CDR3 protein: CASSVGGTGNTIYF
CDR3 DNA: TGTGCCAGCAGCGTAGGAGGGACTGGAAACACCATATATTTT

D gene: NA
V gene: TRBV7-3
clone size: NA
J gene: TRBJ2-1
CDR3 protein: CASSLTGQGWSGEQFF
CDR3 DNA: TGTGCCAGCAGCTTAACGGGCCAGGGGTGGAGCGGTGAGCAGTTCTTC

D gene: TRBD2
V gene: TRBV25-1
clone size: NA
J gene: TRBJ2-5
CDR3 protein: CASSEYSAGEETQYF
CDR3 DNA: TGTGCCAGCAGTGAATACTCAGCGGGGGAAGAGACCCAGTACTTC

D gene: TRBD2
V gene: TRBV15
clone size: NA
J gene: TRBJ2-1
CDR3 protein: CAARPGIIAGGFYNEQFF
CDR3 DNA: TGTGCCGCCCGGCCAGGTATAATAGCGGGAGGTTTCTACAATGAGCAGTTCTTC

D gene: NA
V gene: TRBV7-2
clone size: NA
J gene: TRBJ1-2
CDR3 protein: CASSSGPYRVYGYTF
CDR3 DNA: TGTGCCAGCAGCTCCGGCCCTTACAGGGTCTATGGCTACACCTTC

D gene: TRBD1
V gene: TRBV5-1
clone size: NA
J gene: TRBJ2-5
CDR3 protein: CASSPATGTPETQYF
CDR3 DNA: TGCGCCAGCAGCCCGGCGACAGGGACCCCAGAGACCCAGTACTTC

D gene: NA
V gene: TRBV7-9
clone size: NA
J gene: TRBJ1-1
CDR3 protein: CASSPSENTEAFF
CDR3 DNA: TGTGCCAGCAGCCCCAGCGAAAACACTGAAGCTTTCTTT

D gene: TRBD2
V gene: TRBV19
clone size: NA
J gene: TRBJ2-1
CDR3 protein: CASSTGLGGSYNEQFF
CDR3 DNA: TGTGCCAGTAGTACTGGACTAGGCGGGTCCTACAATGAGCAGTTCTTC

D gene: TRBD1
V gene: TRBV6-6
clone size: NA
J gene: TRBJ1-2
CDR3 protein: CASSYQAGTAYGYTF
CDR3 DNA: TGTGCCAGCAGTTACCAGGCCGGGACAGCCTATGGCTACACCTTC

D gene: NA
V gene: TRBV6-1
clone size: NA
J gene: TRBJ1-2
CDR3 protein: CASSEAPGQSYGYTF
CDR3 DNA: TGTGCCAGCAGTGAAGCTCCTGGACAGAGCTATGGCTACACCTTC

D gene: NA
V gene: TRBV9
clone size: NA
J gene: TRBJ2-3
CDR3 protein: CASSVGGADTQYF
CDR3 DNA: TGTGCCAGCAGCGTAGGGGGAGCAGATACGCAGTATTTT

D gene: NA
V gene: TRBV18
clone size: NA
J gene: TRBJ2-1
CDR3 protein: CASSPPESVDEQFF
CDR3 DNA: TGTGCCAGCTCACCACCGGAGAGTGTCGATGAGCAGTTCTTC

D gene: NA
V gene: TRBV9
clone size: NA
J gene: TRBJ2-1
CDR3 protein: CASSWGGHEQFF
CDR3 DNA: TGTGCCAGCAGCTGGGGGGGCCATGAGCAGTTCTTC

D gene: NA
V gene: TRBV19
clone size: NA
J gene: TRBJ1-5
CDR3 protein: CASRSTGNQPQHF
CDR3 DNA: TGTGCCAGTAGATCCACGGGCAATCAGCCCCAGCATTTT

D gene: TRBD1
V gene: TRBV2
clone size: NA
J gene: TRBJ1-2
CDR3 protein: CASKRDSTNYGYTF
CDR3 DNA: TGTGCCAGCAAACGGGACAGCACTAACTATGGCTACACCTTC

D gene: TRBD2
V gene: TRBV4-3
clone size: few
J gene: TRBJ2-2
CDR3 protein: CASSQGGTSGGGELFF
CDR3 DNA: TGCGCCAGCAGCCAAGGGGGGACTAGCGGGGGTGGGGAGCTGTTTTTT

D gene: NA
V gene: TRBV5-1
clone size: NA
J gene: TRBJ2-2
CDR3 protein: CASSLMSRANTGELFF
CDR3 DNA: TGCGCCAGCAGCTTGATGAGCCGAGCGAACACCGGGGAGCTGTTTTTT